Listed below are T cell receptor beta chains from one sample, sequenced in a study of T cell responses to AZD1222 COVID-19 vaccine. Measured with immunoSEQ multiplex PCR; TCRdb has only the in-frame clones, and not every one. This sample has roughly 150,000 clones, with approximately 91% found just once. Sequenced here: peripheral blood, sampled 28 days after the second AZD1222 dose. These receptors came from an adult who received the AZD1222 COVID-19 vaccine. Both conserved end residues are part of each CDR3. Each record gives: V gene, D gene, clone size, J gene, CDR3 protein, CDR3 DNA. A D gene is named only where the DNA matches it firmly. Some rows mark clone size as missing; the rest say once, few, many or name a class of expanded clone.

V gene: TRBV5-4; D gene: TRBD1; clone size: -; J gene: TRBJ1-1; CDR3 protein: CASSFDRDTEAFF; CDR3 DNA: TGTGCCAGCAGCTTCGACAGGGACACTGAAGCTTTCTTT
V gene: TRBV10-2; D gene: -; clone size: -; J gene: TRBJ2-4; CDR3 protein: CASSVGDVNIQYF; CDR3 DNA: TGCGCCAGCAGCGTGGGGGACGTGAACATTCAGTACTTC
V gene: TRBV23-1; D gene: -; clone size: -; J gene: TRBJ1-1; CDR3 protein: CASSQSGQPDTEAFF; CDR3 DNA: TGCGCCAGCAGTCAATCGGGGCAGCCGGACACTGAAGCTTTCTTT
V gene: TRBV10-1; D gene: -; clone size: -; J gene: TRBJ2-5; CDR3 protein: CASSESTAGLQETQYF; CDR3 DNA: TGCGCCAGCAGTGAGTCAACGGCGGGGCTCCAAGAGACCCAGTACTTC
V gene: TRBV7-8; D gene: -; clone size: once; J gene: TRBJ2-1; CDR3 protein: CASSLRLGVSYNEQFF; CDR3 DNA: TGTGCCAGCAGCTTACGACTAGGCGTCTCCTACAATGAGCAGTTCTTC
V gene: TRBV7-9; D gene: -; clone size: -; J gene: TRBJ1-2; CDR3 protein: CASSTSANYGYTF; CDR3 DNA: TGTGCCAGCAGCACCTCAGCAAACTATGGCTACACCTTC
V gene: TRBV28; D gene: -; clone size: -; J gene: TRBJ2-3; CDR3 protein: CASSSTKDTQYF; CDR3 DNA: TGTGCCAGCAGCTCAACGAAAGATACGCAGTATTTT
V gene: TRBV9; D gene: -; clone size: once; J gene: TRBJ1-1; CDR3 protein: CASSKGAQNTEAFF; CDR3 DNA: TGTGCCAGCAGCAAAGGGGCGCAAAACACTGAAGCTTTCTTT
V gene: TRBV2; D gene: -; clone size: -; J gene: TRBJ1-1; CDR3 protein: CATRRGAEAFF; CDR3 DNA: TGTGCCACTCGTCGGGGGGCTGAAGCTTTCTTT
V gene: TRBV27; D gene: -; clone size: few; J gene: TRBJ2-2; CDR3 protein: CASSFLSGSGELFF; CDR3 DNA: TGTGCCAGCAGTTTTCTATCGGGGTCCGGGGAGCTGTTTTTT
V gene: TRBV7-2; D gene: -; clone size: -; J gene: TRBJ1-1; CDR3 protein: CASSLIGSGSRPTEAFF; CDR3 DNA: TGTGCCAGCAGCTTAATAGGCTCGGGGTCCCGGCCCACTGAAGCTTTCTTT
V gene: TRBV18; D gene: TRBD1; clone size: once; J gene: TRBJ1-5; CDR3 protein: CASSPSEGAVQPQHF; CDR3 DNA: TGTGCCAGCTCTCCCTCGGAGGGGGCGGTTCAGCCCCAGCATTTT
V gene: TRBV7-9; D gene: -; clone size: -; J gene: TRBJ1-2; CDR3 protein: CASSLVASNYGYTF; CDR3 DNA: TGTGCCAGCAGCTTAGTCGCTTCAAACTATGGCTACACCTTC
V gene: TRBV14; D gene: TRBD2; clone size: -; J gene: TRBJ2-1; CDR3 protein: CASSHLLAGWNEQFF; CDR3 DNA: TGTGCCAGCAGCCACTTACTAGCGGGATGGAATGAGCAGTTCTTC
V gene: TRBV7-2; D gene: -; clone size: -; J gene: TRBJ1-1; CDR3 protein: CASSPVFGTRSYPFF; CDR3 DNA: TGTGCCAGCAGCCCAGTCTTCGGGACACGGTCATATCCTTTCTTT
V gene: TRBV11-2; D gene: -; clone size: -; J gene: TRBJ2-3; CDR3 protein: CASSLYQAERFDTDTQYF; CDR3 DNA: TGTGCCAGCAGCTTATATCAGGCTGAGCGGTTTGACACAGATACGCAGTATTTT
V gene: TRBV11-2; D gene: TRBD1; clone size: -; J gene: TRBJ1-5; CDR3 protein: CASSVGGFSNQPQHF; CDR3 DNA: TGTGCCAGCAGCGTAGGGGGCTTTAGCAATCAGCCCCAGCATTTT
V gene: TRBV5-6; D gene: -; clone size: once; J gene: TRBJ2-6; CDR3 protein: CASSLFLGTPPGESMDLTF; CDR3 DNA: TGTGCCAGCAGCTTGTTTCTTGGGACCCCCCCGGGTGAAAGCATGGACCTGACTTTC
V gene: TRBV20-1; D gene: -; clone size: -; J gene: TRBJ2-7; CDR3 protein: CSASRLGSTYEQYF; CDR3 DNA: TGCAGTGCTAGTCGGTTAGGGAGCACCTACGAGCAGTACTTC
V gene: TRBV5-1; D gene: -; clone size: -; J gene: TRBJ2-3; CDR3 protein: CASSLLTSRGDTQYF; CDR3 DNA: TGCGCCAGCAGCTTGCTGACTAGCAGGGGTGATACGCAGTATTTT
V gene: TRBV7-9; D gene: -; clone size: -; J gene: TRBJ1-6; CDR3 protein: CASSTDRNAYNSPLHF; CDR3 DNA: TGTGCCAGCAGCACCGACAGGAATGCCTATAATTCACCCCTCCACTTT
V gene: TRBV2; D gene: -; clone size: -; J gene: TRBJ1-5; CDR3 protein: CASRGGNGQPQHF; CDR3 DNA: TGTGCCAGCAGGGGGGGTAATGGTCAGCCCCAGCATTTT
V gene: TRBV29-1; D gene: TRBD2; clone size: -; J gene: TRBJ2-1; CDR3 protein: CSVAGTSGINEQFF; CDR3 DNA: TGCAGCGTTGCCGGGACTAGCGGGATCAATGAGCAGTTCTTC
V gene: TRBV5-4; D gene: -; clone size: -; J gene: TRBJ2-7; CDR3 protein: CASSLSLGGYEQYF; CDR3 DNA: TGTGCCAGCAGCTTGAGCCTCGGGGGTTACGAGCAGTACTTC
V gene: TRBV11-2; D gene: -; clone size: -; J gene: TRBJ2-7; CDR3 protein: CVSSSGMRDYEQYF; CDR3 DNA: TGTGTCAGCAGCTCCGGTATGAGAGACTACGAGCAGTACTTC
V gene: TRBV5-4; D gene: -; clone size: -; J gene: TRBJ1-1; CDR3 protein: CASSSPGDRDNTEAFF; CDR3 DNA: TGTGCCAGCAGCTCGCCGGGAGACAGAGATAACACTGAAGCTTTCTTT
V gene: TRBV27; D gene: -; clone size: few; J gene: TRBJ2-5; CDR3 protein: CASSSSGGGETQYF; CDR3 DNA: TGTGCCAGCAGTTCCTCAGGGGGAGGAGAGACCCAGTACTTC
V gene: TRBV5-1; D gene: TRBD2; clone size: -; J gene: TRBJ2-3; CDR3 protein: CASSTSGLASVTDTQYF; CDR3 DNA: TGCGCCAGCAGTACCTCAGGACTAGCAAGTGTGACAGATACGCAGTATTTT
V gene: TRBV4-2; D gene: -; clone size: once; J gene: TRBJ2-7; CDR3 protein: CASSQDPAAYEQYF; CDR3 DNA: TGTGCCAGCAGCCAAGATCCCGCTGCCTACGAGCAGTACTTC
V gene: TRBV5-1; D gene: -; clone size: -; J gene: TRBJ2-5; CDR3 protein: CASSLTPGETQYF; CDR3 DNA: TGCGCCAGCAGCCTGACGCCGGGGGAGACCCAGTACTTC
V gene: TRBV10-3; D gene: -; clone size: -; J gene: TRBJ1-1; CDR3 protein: CAISEVAGWNTEAFF; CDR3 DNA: TGTGCCATCAGTGAAGTTGCAGGGTGGAACACTGAAGCTTTCTTT
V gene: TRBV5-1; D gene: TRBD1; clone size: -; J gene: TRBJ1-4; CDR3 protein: CASSAGNTGEGEKLFF; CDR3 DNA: TGCGCCAGCAGCGCGGGGAACACAGGGGAGGGTGAAAAACTGTTTTTT
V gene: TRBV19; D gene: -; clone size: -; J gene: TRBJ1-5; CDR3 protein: CASSMGQGGQPQHF; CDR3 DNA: TGTGCCAGTAGTATGGGGCAGGGAGGTCAGCCCCAGCATTTT
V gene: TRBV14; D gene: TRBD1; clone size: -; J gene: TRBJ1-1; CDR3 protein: CASSLRTGTGDTEAFF; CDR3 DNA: TGTGCCAGCAGCCTCAGGACAGGGACGGGGGACACTGAAGCTTTCTTT
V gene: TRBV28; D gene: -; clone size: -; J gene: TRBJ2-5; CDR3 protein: CASSPLSGAPHQETQYF; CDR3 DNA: TGTGCCAGCAGTCCCCTATCTGGTGCGCCCCACCAAGAGACCCAGTACTTC
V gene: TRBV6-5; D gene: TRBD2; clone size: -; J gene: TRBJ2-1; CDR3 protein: CATNSPAGPSEFF; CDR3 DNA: TGTGCCACCAACTCACCAGCGGGGCCGTCGGAGTTCTTC
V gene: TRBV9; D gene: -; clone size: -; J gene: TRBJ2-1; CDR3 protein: CASSVEGGRSYNEQFF; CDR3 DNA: TGTGCCAGCAGCGTAGAGGGGGGACGCTCCTACAATGAGCAGTTCTTC
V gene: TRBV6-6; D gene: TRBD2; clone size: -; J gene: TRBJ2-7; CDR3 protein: CASRPREGNLYEQYF; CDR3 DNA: TGTGCCAGCAGGCCCAGGGAGGGGAACCTCTACGAGCAGTACTTC
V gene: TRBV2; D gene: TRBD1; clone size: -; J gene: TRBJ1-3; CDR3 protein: CASSRGQKGNTIYF; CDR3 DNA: TGTGCCAGCAGCCGGGGACAGAAAGGAAACACCATATATTTT
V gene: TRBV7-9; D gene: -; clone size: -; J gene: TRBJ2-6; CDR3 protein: CASSSALPSGANVPTF; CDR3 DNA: TGTGCCAGCAGCTCCGCACTCCCTTCTGGGGCCAACGTCCCGACTTTC
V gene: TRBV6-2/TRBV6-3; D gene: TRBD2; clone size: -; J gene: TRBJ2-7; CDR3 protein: CASSWGTSWNEQYF; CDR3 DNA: TGTGCCAGCAGTTGGGGGACTAGTTGGAACGAGCAGTACTTC
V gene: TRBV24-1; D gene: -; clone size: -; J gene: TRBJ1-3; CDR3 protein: CATSDQDSGNTIYF; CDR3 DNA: TGTGCCACCAGCGATCAAGACTCTGGAAACACCATATATTTT
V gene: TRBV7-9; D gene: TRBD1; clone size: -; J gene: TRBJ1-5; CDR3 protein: CASGQGNQPQHF; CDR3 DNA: TGTGCCAGTGGACAGGGCAATCAGCCCCAGCATTTT